One and the same sample provided the 29 T cell receptor beta chains below, sequenced in a study of blood T cell repertoires in COVID-19. Assay used: immunoSEQ multiplex PCR; TCRdb lists only in-frame clones, some missing. The sample shows about 120,000 clones, roughly nine tenths of them seen only once. The sequencing input was peripheral blood. These receptors all stem from a man in his fifties or sixties with active COVID-19.

This sequence joins TRBV7-8 and TRBJ2-2; D gene unclear. V was shortened by 5 bases and J by 6 bases, with 10 bases between the two germline ends. The CDR3 has 13 amino acids. Germline V gives CDR1 SGHVS, CDR2 FQNEAQ. The CDR3 protein is CASSQALAGELFF. DNA of the CDR3: TGTGCCAGCAGCCAAGCCCTAGCCGGGGAGCTGTTTTTT.

This chain uses TRBV6-5 with TRBJ2-1, with 9 bases matching TRBD1. The ends lost 4 bases at V and 7 bases at J; junction bases unmatched: 8. The CDR3 runs to 15 residues. CDR1 is MNHEY, CDR2 SVGAGI, per germline. CDR3 nucleotides: TGTGCCAGCAGTTTCACAGGGGGCCGTAGAAATGAGCAGTTCTTC. As protein: CASSFTGGRRNEQFF.

The V and J genes are TRBV19 and TRBJ2-1; 9 nucleotides align to TRBD2. J gave up 5 bases and V 5 bases, and 10 bases lay outside the gene matches. From germline, CDR1 is LNHDA and CDR2 SQIVND (reference sequence). CDR3 length: 16 residues. Written as DNA, the CDR3 is TGTGCCAGTAGTGCAGGGACTAGCCGGACCCACAATGAGCAGTTCTTC. Protein product: CASSAGTSRTHNEQFF.

This clone showed up just a few times. The rearrangement uses TRBV6-5 and TRBJ1-3, with D perhaps matching TRBD1 (5 bases). Germline CDR1 reads MNHEY; CDR2 reads SVGAGI. This CDR3 is 13 amino acids long. V lost 5 bases, J lost 4 bases, and 9 bases lay in between. The CDR3 sequence: CASSRGSGNTIYF. CDR3 bases: TGTGCCAGCAGTAGGGGTTCAGGAAACACCATATATTTT.

V usage is TRBV7-3 and J usage is TRBJ2-3; weak D call: TRBD1 (5 bases). Germline assignment: CDR1 SGHTA and CDR2 FQGTGA. The CDR3 has 13 amino acids. The germline V and J ends were trimmed by 5 bases and 3 bases, with 9 bases remaining between them. The CDR3 region has the DNA TGTGCCAGCAGCAGGACACCGACAGATACGCAGTATTTT. It codes for CASSRTPTDTQYF.

The genes are TRBV27 and TRBJ1-2; the match to TRBD1 covers 9 bases. The J segment lost 7 bases and the V segment lost 0 bases, leaving 6 bases of the junction unmatched. In germline, CDR1 is MNHEY, CDR2 SMNVEV (reference sequence). There are 15 residues in the CDR3. The DNA for the CDR3 is TGTGCCAGCAGTTTATCCGGGACAGGGACTAGTGGCTACACCTTC. Protein sequence: CASSLSGTGTSGYTF.

The rearrangement uses TRBV7-9 and TRBJ2-7; the match to TRBD2 covers 11 bases. Germline V gene lookup returns CDR1 SEHNR and CDR2 FQNEAQ (reference sequence). Losses at the gene ends were 4 bases for V and 1 base for J; bases not matched to a gene: 3. The CDR3 runs 15 residues. CDR3 residues: CASSSPSGGSYEQYF. In nucleotides, the CDR3 is TGTGCCAGCAGCTCCCCTAGCGGGGGGTCCTACGAGCAGTACTTC.

The chain joins TRBV4-1 to TRBJ1-1; possibly TRBD1 for D (5 bases). V gave up 4 bases and J gave up 1 base, with 10 bases separating them. The CDR3 has 14 residues. Germline CDR1 reads MGHRA; CDR2 reads YSYEKL. CDR3 region: CASSRDYRNTEAFF. CDR3 sequence (DNA): TGCGCCAGCAGCCGGGACTACCGGAACACTGAAGCTTTCTTT.

This clone was seen a handful of times. The rearrangement uses TRBV11-3 and TRBJ2-5; possibly TRBD1 for D (6 bases). The germline V gene encodes CDR1 SGHNT and CDR2 YENEEA. V was clipped by 1 base and J by 3 bases, with 12 bases between them. The CDR3 is 15 residues long. DNA of the CDR3: TGTGCCAGCAGCTTAGTAAGGGGGAGTAAAGAGACCCAGTACTTC. Translation gives CASSLVRGSKETQYF.

As for this clone: Different DNA sequences within this sample yield the same CDR3. The CDR3 loop is CASSVSGLNTEAFF. The CDR3 DNA reads as TGTGCCAGCAGCGTTTCAGGTTTGAACACTGAAGCTTTCTTT. The chain recombines TRBV9 with TRBJ1-1; no firm D call. The germline gives CDR1 SGDLS, CDR2 YYNGEE. The CDR3 sequence is 14 residues long. V lost 2 bases to trimming and J lost 0 bases, with 8 bases between them.

The J gene is TRBJ1-4, the V gene TRBV5-1, with 7 bases aligning to TRBD1. The J segment lost 4 bases and the V segment lost 3 bases, leaving 3 bases of the junction unmatched. This CDR3 comprises 14 residues. CDR1 and CDR2 from the germline V gene are SGHRS and YFSETQ. The DNA for the CDR3 is TGCGCCAGCAGCTCCGGGACAGTTAATGAAAAACTGTTTTTT. Translation gives CASSSGTVNEKLFF.

The rearrangement links TRBV19 to TRBJ2-1, with D maybe TRBD1 (6 bases). V was trimmed by 5 bases and J by 9 bases, leaving 29 bases between them. The germline gives CDR1 LNHDA, CDR2 SQIVND (reference sequence). The CDR3 is 18 amino acids. The CDR3 region is CASSSYRVSPTTLAEQFF. Here the CDR3 DNA reads TGTGCCAGTAGTTCTTACAGGGTATCCCCTACTACCCTGGCTGAGCAGTTCTTC.

The chain couples TRBV10-3 to TRBJ1-2, with D maybe TRBD1 (6 bases). Germline V gene lookup returns CDR1 ENHRY and CDR2 SYGVKD. This CDR3 spans 16 amino acids. V was pared by 2 bases and J by 1 base, with 14 bases between. CDR3 DNA sequence: TGTGCCATCAGTGAGATCGGGGGGCGCGATAACTATGGCTACACCTTC. It is translated as CAISEIGGRDNYGYTF.

The chain couples TRBV5-1 to TRBJ1-1; 8 nucleotides match TRBD1. Germline lookup yields CDR1 SGHRS and CDR2 YFSETQ. V was clipped by 2 bases and J by 4 bases; unmatched bases: 4. The CDR3 covers 14 residues. The CDR3 DNA reads TGCGCCAGCAGCTTAACAGGGGGGGCCACTGAAGCTTTCTTT. As protein: CASSLTGGATEAFF.

The DNA of the CDR3 is TGTGCCTGGAGTCCAACCGGACAGGGCAATCAGCCCCAGCATTTT. This codes for CAWSPTGQGNQPQHF. V is TRBV30 and J is TRBJ1-5; TRBD1 matches at 7 bases. The CDR3 sequence is 15 residues long. V lost 2 bases and J lost 2; bases outside the gene matches: 6. Germline V lookup: CDR1 GTSNPN, CDR2 SVGIG (reference sequence). The full variable domain, rest sourced from reference TRBV30 and TRBJ1-5, is SQTIHQWPATLVQPVGSPLSLECTVEGTSNPNLYWYRQAAGRGLQLLFYSVGIGQISSEVPQNLSASRPQDRQFILSSKKLLLSDSGFYLCAWSPTGQGNQPQHFGDGTRLSIL.

The rearrangement links TRBV24-1 to TRBJ2-3; possibly TRBD1 for D (6 bases). Trimming left V 9 bases short and J 2 bases short, with 26 bases between. The germline CDR1 and CDR2 sequences are KGHDR and SFDVKD. The CDR3 sequence is 18 residues long. The chain's CDR3 is CATFMTGGVPSDTDTQYF. The CDR3 DNA follows: TGTGCCACCTTTATGACAGGTGGGGTTCCTAGTGACACAGATACGCAGTATTTT.

The sample holds one count of this clone. The chain couples TRBV7-9 to TRBJ2-3; TRBD2 matches 13 bases. The trim removed 5 bases at V and 1 base at J, leaving 9 bases unmatched. The germline V gene has CDR1 SEHNR and CDR2 FQNEAQ (reference sequence). The CDR3 contains 18 residues. CDR3 nucleotide sequence: TGTGCCAGCAGCCCAGGACTAGCGGGGGCACGAGGCACAGATACGCAGTATTTT. As protein: CASSPGLAGARGTDTQYF.

The gene calls are TRBV5-8 and TRBJ2-3; TRBD2 matches 8 bases. The CDR3 totals 18 residues. J lost 2 bases, V lost 4 bases, and 15 bases had no gene match. Germline V gene data show CDR1 as SGHTS and CDR2 as YDEGEE. The CDR3 DNA is TGTGCCAGCAGCGACTGGCGAGGGCAGCGGGAGATCACAGATACGCAGTATTTT. The encoded protein is CASSDWRGQREITDTQYF. The variable domain in full, completed from reference TRBV5-8 and TRBJ2-3, reads EAGVTQSPTHLIKTRGQQATLRCSPISGHTSVYWYQQALGLGLQFLLWYDEGEERNRGNFPPRFSGRQFPNYSSELNVNALELEDSALYLCASSDWRGQREITDTQYFGPGTRLTVL.

This chain links TRBV25-1 with TRBJ1-1; 8 nucleotides align to TRBD1. The V gene's germline CDR1 is MGHDK and CDR2 SYGVNS. Germline trimming cut 3 bases from V and 1 base from J; bases unmatched to any gene: 4. This CDR3 is built from 15 residues. CDR3 bases: TGTGCCAGCAGTGAGGGGACAGGTTGGAACACTGAAGCTTTCTTT. Protein: CASSEGTGWNTEAFF.

In its sample, this clone was seen once. The V call is TRBV6-5, the J call TRBJ2-1, with D possibly TRBD2 on 5 matching bases. The length of the CDR3 is 13 residues. V was shortened by 2 bases and J by 5 bases, with 7 bases between the two germline ends. Germline-derived CDR1 and CDR2 are MNHEY and SVGAGI. The CDR3 protein is CASSYQRDNEQFF. The CDR3 DNA reads TGTGCCAGCAGTTACCAGAGGGACAATGAGCAGTTCTTC.

The rearrangement joins TRBV7-6 to TRBJ1-1; D might be TRBD1 (6 bases). With 8 bases removed from V and 4 bases from J, the gap between germline ends came to 17 bases. The length of the CDR3 is 14 residues. Germline CDR1 and CDR2: SGHVS and FNYEAQ. CDR3 nucleotide sequence: TGTGCCAGCTCCGGGACACCGTCGAGCACTGAAGCTTTCTTT. This codes for CASSGTPSSTEAFF.

The chain recombines TRBV3-1 (or the pseudogene TRBV3-2) with TRBJ1-5; 11 positions match TRBD1. V lost 4 bases, J lost 7 bases, and 3 bases stayed unmatched. The CDR3 has 14 residues. Germline V CDR1 and CDR2: LGHDT, YNNKEL (reference sequence). The CDR3 region is CASSPDRGHQPQHF. CDR3 sequence (DNA): TGTGCCAGCAGCCCGGACAGGGGGCACCAGCCCCAGCATTTT.

This rearrangement joins TRBV7-8 to TRBJ2-1; 15 nucleotides agree with TRBD2. The V segment lost 5 bases and the J segment 9 bases; nucleotides outside the gene matches: 5. The CDR3 is 15 residues long. Germline V gene lookup returns CDR1 SGHVS and CDR2 FQNEAQ. The CDR3 spells CASSAGTSGRFEQFF. The CDR3 coding sequence is TGTGCCAGCAGCGCCGGGACTAGCGGGAGGTTTGAGCAGTTCTTC.

J is TRBJ1-5 and V is TRBV3-1 (or the pseudogene TRBV3-2); the match to TRBD1 covers 8 bases. The J segment lost 4 bases and the V segment lost 6 bases, leaving 5 bases of the junction unmatched. The CDR3 is 14 amino acids. CDR1 is LGHDT, CDR2 YNNKEL, per germline (reference sequence). The CDR3 nucleotides read TGTGCCAGCAGTCAGGGGGCGAGGAATCAGCCCCAGCATTTT. Translation: CASSQGARNQPQHF.

This chain joins TRBV4-1 and TRBJ1-4; TRBD1 is a possible D gene (5 bases). Germline V CDR1 and CDR2: MGHRA, YSYEKL. The V gene lost 6 bases and the J gene lost 0 bases, with 14 bases spanning the gap. The CDR3 runs to 16 residues. CDR3 nucleotide sequence: TGCGCCAGCAGTAATGCGGCGGGGGCAACTAATGAAAAACTGTTTTTT. As protein: CASSNAAGATNEKLFF.

V and J are TRBV30 and TRBJ1-4; 11 positions match TRBD1. Unmatched junction bases numbered 16, after V lost 7 bases and J lost 6 bases. Germline CDR1 GTSNPN, CDR2 SVGIG (reference sequence). This CDR3 contains 17 residues. The CDR3 DNA is TGTGCCTTCTCATGGACAGGGGGCAAAGCGGGTGATGAAAAACTGTTTTTT. Translation: CAFSWTGGKAGDEKLFF.

This chain uses TRBV19 with TRBJ2-3; D not certain. Germline values: CDR1 LNHDA, CDR2 SQIVND (reference sequence). The CDR3 extends over 13 amino acids. V was pared by 4 bases and J by 0 bases, with 5 bases between. The CDR3, as DNA: TGTGCCAGTAGTACACTAAGCACAGATACGCAGTATTTT. Protein: CASSTLSTDTQYF.

The chain combines TRBV15 with TRBJ1-6, with 7 bases matching TRBD1. The CDR3 is made up of 19 amino acids. Per germline, CDR1 LNHNV and CDR2 YYDKDF (reference sequence). Trimming cost V 2 bases and J 2 bases; bases outside gene matches: 12. Written as DNA, the CDR3 is TGTGCCACCAGCAGACACCCAGACAGGGCTACGACCTATAATTCACCCCTCCACTTT. This translates into CATSRHPDRATTYNSPLHF.

This clone was picked up one time. The chain links TRBV6-5 to TRBJ1-4; D is perhaps TRBD1 (5 bases). The CDR3 is made up of 13 amino acids. Trimming stripped 7 bases from V and 8 bases from J, with 14 bases between. From germline, CDR1 is MNHEY and CDR2 SVGAGI. The CDR3 bases are TGTGCCAGCATCTTCAGGGCGGGAGAAAAACTGTTTTTT. This translates into CASIFRAGEKLFF.